Ten or more counts support the clone carrying this T cell receptor beta chain. As yet, its antigen is unknown. Those with hyperthyroidism were 18 to 65 years old, newly diagnosed, and ill for under 2 months. PBMCs were derived from roughly 9.6 ml fresh peripheral blood. These data come from a study of T cells in Graves' hyperthyroidism and ophthalmopathy. Study findings and constraints: Ophthalmopathy was told apart from stable hyperthyroidism by a 13 V-J model. For ophthalmopathy, model prediction preceded onset by a median around 7 months.

Germline CDR1 is SNHLY and CDR2 is FYNNEI. This CDR3 has 12 amino acids. Between the trimmed V and J ends, which lost 5 bases and 6 bases, there was a span of 9 bases. TCR beta CDR3 regions were amplified from RNA. Using the HTBI primer set, a first-round RT-PCR was run on the TCR CDR3. In TCRdb, the multiplex PCR reads were re-called with MiXCR into one record per CDR3 protein. The sample lists about 160,000 distinct CDR3 sequences, over 8% seen once, with approximately 20% in the top ten. Sequenced sample: blood. The receptor was derived from a woman between 18 and 29 years old with Graves' hyperthyroidism that later progressed to Graves' ophthalmopathy. The chain uses TRBV2 and TRBJ2-3; D may be TRBD1 (6 bases). The CDR3 bases are TGTGCCAGCAGTTACAGGGATGATACGCAGTATTTT. Its translation: CASSYRDDTQYF. The variable domain in full, completed from reference TRBV2 and TRBJ2-3, reads EPEVTQTPSHQVTQMGQEVILRCVPISNHLYFYWYRQILGQKVEFLVSFYNNEISEKSEIFDDQFSVERPDGSNFTLKIRSTKLEDSAMYFCASSYRDDTQYFGPGTRLTVL.